This T cell receptor (beta chain) was captured in a study of blood T cell repertoires in COVID-19. Study details: Sites in the United States, Italy and Spain provided acute and convalescent COVID-19 samples. From T cells, B-cell-depleted T cells, or PBMCs came the material, which was cDNA or gDNA.

The CDR3 runs 16 residues. Looked up from germline, CDR1 is SGDLS and CDR2 is YYNGEE. Trimming pared 2 bases from V and 1 base from J, leaving 15 bases between. Patients in Seattle were enrolled during active infection, then followed longitudinally. As handled by the study authors: Estimation of nucleated cell counts relied on the amplification of reference gene primers. Assay used: immunoSEQ multiplex PCR; TCRdb lists only in-frame clones, some missing. Clone size and the V and J calls come from that table; the DNA yielded D and trimming. The table lists around 250,000 clones, roughly 82% of them singletons.

Sequencing was carried out using peripheral blood. The sequence derives from a woman older than 75 with COVID-19, enrolled during active disease. The chain has TRBV9 and TRBJ1-1; unclear D gene. CDR3 coding DNA: TGTGCCAGCAGCGTTACACCGGGTACCACGAACACTGAAGCTTTCTTT. Translated: CASSVTPGTTNTEAFF.